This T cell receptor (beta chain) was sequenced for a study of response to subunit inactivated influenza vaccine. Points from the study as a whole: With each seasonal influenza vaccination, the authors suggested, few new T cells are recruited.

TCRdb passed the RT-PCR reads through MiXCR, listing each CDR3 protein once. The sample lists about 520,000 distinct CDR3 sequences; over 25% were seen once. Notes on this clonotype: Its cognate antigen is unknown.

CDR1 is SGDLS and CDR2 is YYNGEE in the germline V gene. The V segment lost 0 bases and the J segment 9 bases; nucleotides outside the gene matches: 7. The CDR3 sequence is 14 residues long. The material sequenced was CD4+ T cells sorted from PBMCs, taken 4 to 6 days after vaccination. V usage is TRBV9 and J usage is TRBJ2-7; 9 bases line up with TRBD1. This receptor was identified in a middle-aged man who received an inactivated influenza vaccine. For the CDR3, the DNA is TGTGCCAGCAGCGTAGAAGACAGGGGGATCGGGCAGTACTTC. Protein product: CASSVEDRGIGQYF.